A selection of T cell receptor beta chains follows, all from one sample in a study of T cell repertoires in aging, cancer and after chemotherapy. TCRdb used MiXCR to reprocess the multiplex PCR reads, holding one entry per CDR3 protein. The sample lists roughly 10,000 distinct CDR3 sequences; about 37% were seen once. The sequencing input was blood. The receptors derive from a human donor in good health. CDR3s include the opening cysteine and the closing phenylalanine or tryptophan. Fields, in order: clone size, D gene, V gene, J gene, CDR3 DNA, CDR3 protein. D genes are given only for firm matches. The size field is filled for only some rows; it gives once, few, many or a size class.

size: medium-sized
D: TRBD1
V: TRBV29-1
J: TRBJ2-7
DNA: TGCAGCGTTGAAGGAGCGCGGACAGGGAACGCCTACGAGCAGTACTTC
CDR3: CSVEGARTGNAYEQYF

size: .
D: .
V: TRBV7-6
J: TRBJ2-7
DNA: TGTGCCAGCAGCCTCAAACTTTCCTACGAGCAGTACTTC
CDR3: CASSLKLSYEQYF

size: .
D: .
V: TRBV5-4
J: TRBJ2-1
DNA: TGTGCCAGCAGCTTTGACAATGAGCAGTTCTTC
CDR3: CASSFDNEQFF

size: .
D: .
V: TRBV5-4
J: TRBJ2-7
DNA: TGTGCCAGCAGCTTGGGCCGGACTAACTCCTACGAGCAGTACTTC
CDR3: CASSLGRTNSYEQYF

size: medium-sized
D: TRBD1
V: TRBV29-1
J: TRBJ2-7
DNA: TGCAGCGTTGGTCGCGGACAGGGGGCCTACGAGCAGTACTTC
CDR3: CSVGRGQGAYEQYF

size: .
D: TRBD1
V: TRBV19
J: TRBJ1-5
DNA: TGTGCCAGTAGTATCGGGACAGGGGGGGATCACAATCAGCCCCAGCATTTT
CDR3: CASSIGTGGDHNQPQHF

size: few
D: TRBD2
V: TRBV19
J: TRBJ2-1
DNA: TGTGCCAGTAGTTCTCGGACTAGCGGGAGTGCCTACAATGAGCAGTTCTTC
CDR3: CASSSRTSGSAYNEQFF

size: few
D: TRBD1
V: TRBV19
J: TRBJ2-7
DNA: TGTGCCAGTAGTATAGTATCAGGGGGATACTACGAGCAGTACTTC
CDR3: CASSIVSGGYYEQYF

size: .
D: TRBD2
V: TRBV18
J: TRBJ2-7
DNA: TGTGCCAGCTCCTCCTCCGGACTAGCGGGAGACGAGCAGTACTTC
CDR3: CASSSSGLAGDEQYF

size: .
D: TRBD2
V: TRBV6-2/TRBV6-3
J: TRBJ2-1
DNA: TGTGCCAGCAGTTATAAAGAATGGAAGACTAGCGGGAATGAGCAGTTCTTC
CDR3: CASSYKEWKTSGNEQFF

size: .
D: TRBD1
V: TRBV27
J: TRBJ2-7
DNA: TGTGCCAGCAGAGCCTTCCGGGACAGGGTCCACGAGCAGTACTTC
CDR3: CASRAFRDRVHEQYF

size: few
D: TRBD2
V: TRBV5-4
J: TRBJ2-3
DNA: TGTGCCAGCAGCAAAGGACTAGCGGGAGGCCCGAGCACAGATACGCAGTATTTT
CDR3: CASSKGLAGGPSTDTQYF

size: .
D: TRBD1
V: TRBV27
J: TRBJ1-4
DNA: TGTGCCAGCAGACGTAGACAGGGCCTTGCAACTAATGAAAAACTGTTTTTT
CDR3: CASRRRQGLATNEKLFF

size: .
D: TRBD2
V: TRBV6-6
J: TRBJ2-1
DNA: TGTGCCAGAAAGGGACTAGCGGAATACAATGAGCAGTTCTTC
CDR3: CARKGLAEYNEQFF

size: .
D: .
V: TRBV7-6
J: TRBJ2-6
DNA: TGTGCCAGCAGCTCGGACGGCCCCACTGGGGCCAACGTCCTGACTTTC
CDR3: CASSSDGPTGANVLTF

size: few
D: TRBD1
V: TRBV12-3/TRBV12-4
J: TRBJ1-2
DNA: TGTGCCAGCAGTAGGGACAGGGACTATGGCTACACCTTC
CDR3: CASSRDRDYGYTF

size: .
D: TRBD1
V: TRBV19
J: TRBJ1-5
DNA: TGTGCCAGTAGTCCCGACGGGACAGGTTATCAGCCCCAGCATTTT
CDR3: CASSPDGTGYQPQHF

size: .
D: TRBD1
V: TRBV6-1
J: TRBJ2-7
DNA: TGTGCCAGCAGTGAAGAAGGGGGCAGCTCCTACGAGCAGTACTTC
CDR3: CASSEEGGSSYEQYF

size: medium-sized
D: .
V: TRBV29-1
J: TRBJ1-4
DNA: TGCAGCGTTGAATACGCCCAGAGCGGGGAAAAACTGTTTTTT
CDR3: CSVEYAQSGEKLFF

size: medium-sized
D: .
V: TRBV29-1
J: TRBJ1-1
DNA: TGCAGCGTTCCCATGAATCGAGGGTTAAGCACTGAAGCTTTCTTT
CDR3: CSVPMNRGLSTEAFF

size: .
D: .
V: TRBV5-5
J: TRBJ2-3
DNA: TGTGCCAGCAGCTTACAGGGATTTAGCACAGATACGCAGTATTTT
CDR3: CASSLQGFSTDTQYF

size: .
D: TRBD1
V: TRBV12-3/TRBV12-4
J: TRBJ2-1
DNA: TGTGCCAGCACAGGGGGCCGTGAGCAGTTCTTC
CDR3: CASTGGREQFF

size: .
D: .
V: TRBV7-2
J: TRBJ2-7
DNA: TGTGCCAGCAGCTTAGGGGGATCCGAGCAGTACTTC
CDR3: CASSLGGSEQYF

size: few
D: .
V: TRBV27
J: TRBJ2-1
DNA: TGTGCCAGCAGTTTGGAATGGGGCTACAATGAGCAGTTCTTC
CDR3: CASSLEWGYNEQFF

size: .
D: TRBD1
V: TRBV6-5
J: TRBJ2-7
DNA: TGTGCCAGCAGTAAACCAGGGGGAAACGAGCAGTACTTC
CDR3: CASSKPGGNEQYF

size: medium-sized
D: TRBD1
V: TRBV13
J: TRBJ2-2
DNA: TGTGCCAGCAGCCCCCGGGACAGGGCGAACACCGGGGAGCTGTTTTTT
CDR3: CASSPRDRANTGELFF

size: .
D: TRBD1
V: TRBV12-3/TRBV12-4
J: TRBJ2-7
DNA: TGTGCCAGCAGTTTGGGGGACAGGGACGTTTACGAGCAGTACTTC
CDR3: CASSLGDRDVYEQYF

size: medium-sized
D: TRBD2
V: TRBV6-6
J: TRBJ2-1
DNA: TGTGCCAGCAGTGCATCCGGGGAGGGGTACAATGAGCAGTTCTTC
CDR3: CASSASGEGYNEQFF

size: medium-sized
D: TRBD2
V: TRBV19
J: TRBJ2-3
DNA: TGTGCCAGTAGTATGAGCGGGAGGGCAGATACGCAGTATTTT
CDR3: CASSMSGRADTQYF

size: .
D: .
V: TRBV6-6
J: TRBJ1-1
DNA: TGTGCCAGCTGTCCCCCTCGGGTAGACCGAAGCACTGAAGCTTTCTTT
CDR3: CASCPPRVDRSTEAFF

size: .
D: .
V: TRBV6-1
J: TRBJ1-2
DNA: TGTGCCAGCGGCCTTTCAGGAACCTATGGCTACACCTTC
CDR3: CASGLSGTYGYTF

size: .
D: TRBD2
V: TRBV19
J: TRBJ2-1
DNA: TGTGCCAGTAGTGTCGGGACTAGCGGGAGCAATGAGCAGTTCTTC
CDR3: CASSVGTSGSNEQFF

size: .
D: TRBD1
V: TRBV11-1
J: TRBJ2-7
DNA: TGTGCCAGCAGCTCCCCAACGAGGACAGGCTCCTACGAGCAGTACTTC
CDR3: CASSSPTRTGSYEQYF

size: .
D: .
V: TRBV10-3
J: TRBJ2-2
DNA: TGTGCCATCAGGCCGGGCCCCTCAAAGACCGGGGAGCTGTTTTTT
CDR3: CAIRPGPSKTGELFF

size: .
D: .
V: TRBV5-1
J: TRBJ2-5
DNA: TGCGCCAGCAGCTTGTTTATAGGGAGTCGGGAGACCCAGTACTTC
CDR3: CASSLFIGSRETQYF

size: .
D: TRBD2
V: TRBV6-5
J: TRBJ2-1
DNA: TGTGCCAGCAGTCCCTCAGCGGGAGAAGCCTACAATGAGCAGTTCTTC
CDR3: CASSPSAGEAYNEQFF

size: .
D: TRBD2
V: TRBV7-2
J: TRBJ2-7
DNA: TGTGCCAGCAGCTTAGGACTAGCCGATTACGAGCAGTACTTC
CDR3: CASSLGLADYEQYF

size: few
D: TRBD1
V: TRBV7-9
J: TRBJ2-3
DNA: TGTGCCAGCAGCTTAGGACAGGGGCACACAGATACGCAGTATTTT
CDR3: CASSLGQGHTDTQYF

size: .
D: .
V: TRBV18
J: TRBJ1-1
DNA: TGTGCCAGCTCACCACCAGCAGGGACGGGCACTGAAGCTTTCTTT
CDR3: CASSPPAGTGTEAFF

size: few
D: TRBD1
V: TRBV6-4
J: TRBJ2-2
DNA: TGTGCCAGCAGTGACTCGACAGGGGGCGGGGAGCTGTTTTTT
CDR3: CASSDSTGGGELFF

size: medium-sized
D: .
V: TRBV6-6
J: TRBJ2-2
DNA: TGTGCCAGCAGACCCTACCTCGGGGAGCTGTTTTTT
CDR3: CASRPYLGELFF

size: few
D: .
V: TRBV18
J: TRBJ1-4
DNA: TGTGCCAGCTCACCGGACGTTGAAAAACTGTTTTTT
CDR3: CASSPDVEKLFF

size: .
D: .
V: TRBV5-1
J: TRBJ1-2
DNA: TGCGCCAGCAGCTTGGGGGGGCGATCCTATGGCTACACCTTC
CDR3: CASSLGGRSYGYTF

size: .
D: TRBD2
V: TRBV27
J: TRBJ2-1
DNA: TGTGCCAGCAGACTAGCGGGACCCTACAATGAGCAGTTCTTC
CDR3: CASRLAGPYNEQFF

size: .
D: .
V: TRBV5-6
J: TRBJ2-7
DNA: TGTGCCAGCAGCTCCCGGGCAGGGAGCGCTTACGAGCAGTACTTC
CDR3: CASSSRAGSAYEQYF

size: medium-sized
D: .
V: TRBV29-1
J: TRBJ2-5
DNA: TGCAGCGACGGGGACGGAGAGACCCAGTACTTC
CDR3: CSDGDGETQYF

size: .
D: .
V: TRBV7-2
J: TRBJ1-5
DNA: TGTGCCAGCAGCGGTGTTGGGGGCAGGGGATCAGAGCCCCAGCATTTT
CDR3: CASSGVGGRGSEPQHF

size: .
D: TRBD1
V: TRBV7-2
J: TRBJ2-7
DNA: TGTGCCAGCAGCTTACAGGGGGAGTACGAGCAGTACTTC
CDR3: CASSLQGEYEQYF

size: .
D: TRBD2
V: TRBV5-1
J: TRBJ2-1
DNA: TGCGCCAGCAGCTTGGTAAGCGGGAGTGAGGGTGAGCAGTTCTTC
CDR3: CASSLVSGSEGEQFF

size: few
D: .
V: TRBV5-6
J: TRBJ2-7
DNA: TGCGCCAGCAGCTTGGTACCCATGTACGAGCAGTACTTC
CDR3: CASSLVPMYEQYF

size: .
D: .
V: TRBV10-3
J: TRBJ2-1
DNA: TGTGCCATCAGTGAGCACAGTAACAATGAGCAGTTCTTC
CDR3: CAISEHSNNEQFF

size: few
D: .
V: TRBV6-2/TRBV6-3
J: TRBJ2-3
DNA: TGTGCCAGCAGTTACCCGGACCCCGCCCGTACGCAGTATTTT
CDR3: CASSYPDPARTQYF